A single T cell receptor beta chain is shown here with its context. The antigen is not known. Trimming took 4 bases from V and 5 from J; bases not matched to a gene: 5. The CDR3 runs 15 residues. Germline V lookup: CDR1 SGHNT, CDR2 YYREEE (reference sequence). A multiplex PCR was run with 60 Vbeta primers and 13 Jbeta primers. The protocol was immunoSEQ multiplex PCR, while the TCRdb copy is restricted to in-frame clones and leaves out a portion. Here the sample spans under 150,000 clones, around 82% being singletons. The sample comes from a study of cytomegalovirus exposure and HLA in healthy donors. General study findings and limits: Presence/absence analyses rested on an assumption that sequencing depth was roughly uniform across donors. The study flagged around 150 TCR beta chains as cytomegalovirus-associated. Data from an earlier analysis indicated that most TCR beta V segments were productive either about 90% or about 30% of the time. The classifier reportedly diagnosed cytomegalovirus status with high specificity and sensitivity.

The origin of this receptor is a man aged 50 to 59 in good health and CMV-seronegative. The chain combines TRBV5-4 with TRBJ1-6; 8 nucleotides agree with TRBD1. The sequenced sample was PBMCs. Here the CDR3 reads CASSLQGVNNSPLHF. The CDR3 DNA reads TGTGCCAGCAGCCTACAGGGGGTTAATAATTCACCCCTCCACTTT.